Below, 27 T cell receptor beta chains from the same sample are listed, as sequenced in a study of blood T cell repertoires in COVID-19. TCRdb's copy holds only in-frame clones and misses some; the assay was immunoSEQ multiplex PCR. The sample holds about 170,000 clones, approximately 90% seen once. Sequencing was performed on peripheral blood. These receptors all stem from a woman of 80 years or more in a cohort sampled during active or convalescent COVID-19.

The chain combines TRBV28 with TRBJ1-5; tentative D call: TRBD1 (6 bases). The V end lost 3 bases, the J end lost 6 bases, and 12 bases lay between the germline ends. This CDR3 spans 14 amino acids. CDR1 and CDR2 from the germline V gene are MDHEN and SYDVKM. DNA for the CDR3: TGTGCCAGCAGTTTCGCTGGGGGCTTTCAGCCCCAGCATTTT. Translated: CASSFAGGFQPQHF.

The gene calls are TRBV7-9 and TRBJ1-2, with 10 bases matching TRBD1. The V gene end was trimmed by 5 bases and the J gene end by 5 bases; junction bases not matched to a gene: 5. This CDR3 comprises 14 residues. Germline V CDR1 and CDR2: SEHNR, FQNEAQ (reference sequence). CDR3 nucleotide sequence: TGTGCCAGCAGCCTCGGACAGGGGGGTTATGGCTACACCTTC. Translating it yields CASSLGQGGYGYTF.

CDR3 in amino acids: CASSLERTSSGNTIYF. As DNA, the CDR3 is TGCGCCAGCAGCTTGGAGCGCACATCCTCCGGAAACACCATATATTTT. The chain couples TRBV5-1 to TRBJ1-3, with D unresolved. The CDR3 sequence is 16 residues long. V lost 0 bases and J lost 4, with 14 bases in between. Germline CDR1 is SGHRS and CDR2 is YFSETQ.

This clone is a singleton in its sample. The chain links TRBV10-2 to TRBJ1-6, with D perhaps matching TRBD1 (5 bases). The germline V gene has CDR1 WSHSY and CDR2 SAAADI. The CDR3 extends over 14 amino acids. The ends were cut back, 5 bases at V and 3 bases at J, with 8 bases in the middle. The CDR3 spells CASSSGGYNSPLHF. Here the CDR3 DNA reads TGCGCCAGCAGTTCCGGGGGCTATAATTCACCCCTCCACTTT.

This chain connects TRBV5-6 to TRBJ1-1; unclear D gene. Per germline, CDR1 SGHDT and CDR2 YYEEEE. The V end was cut by 4 bases, the J end by 10 bases, with 17 bases between. The CDR3 length is 13 residues. CDR3 residues: CASSKIPTPVAFF. CDR3 DNA sequence: TGTGCCAGCAGCAAGATCCCCACTCCCGTAGCTTTCTTT.

J is TRBJ1-4 and V is TRBV19; no reliable D call. Germline assignment: CDR1 LNHDA and CDR2 SQIVND (reference sequence). This CDR3 contains 14 residues. The V end lost 8 bases, the J end lost 5 bases, and 15 bases lay between the germline ends. The CDR3 spells CASGPGNTNEKLFF. CDR3 DNA sequence: TGTGCCAGTGGACCCGGGAATACAAATGAAAAACTGTTTTTT.

CDR3 loop: CASKRGREIPGEKLFF. In nucleotides, the CDR3 is TGTGCCAGCAAAAGGGGGCGCGAGATACCGGGTGAAAAACTGTTTTTT. This chain connects TRBV27 to TRBJ1-4; TRBD1 matches at 7 bases. CDR3 length: 16 amino acids. V lost 7 bases and J lost 7; bases outside the gene matches: 15. From germline, CDR1 is MNHEY and CDR2 SMNVEV (reference sequence).

V gene TRBV15 combines with J gene TRBJ2-3; no clear D gene. The CDR3 covers 14 residues. V shed 1 base and J shed 2 bases, with 7 bases lying between them. Germline V gene data show CDR1 as LNHNV and CDR2 as YYDKDF (reference sequence). CDR3 region: CATSRVISTDTQYF. In DNA, the CDR3 is TGTGCCACCAGCAGAGTAATCTCCACAGATACGCAGTATTTT.

This chain links TRBV3-1 (or the pseudogene TRBV3-2) with TRBJ1-2; 7 positions agree with TRBD1. The CDR3 runs 19 residues. Germline V CDR1 and CDR2: LGHDT, YNNKEL (reference sequence). Trimming took 2 bases from V and 0 from J; bases not matched to a gene: 15. This CDR3 reads CASSQLFLRTGASNYGYTF. CDR3 DNA: TGTGCCAGCAGCCAACTCTTCCTCCGGACAGGTGCTTCTAACTATGGCTACACCTTC.

The chain employs TRBV6-5 and TRBJ1-4; 9 bases line up with TRBD1. The CDR3 totals 15 residues. Germline V gene data show CDR1 as MNHEY and CDR2 as SVGAGI. J gave up 3 bases and V 5 bases, and 4 bases lay outside the gene matches. The CDR3 DNA sequence: TGTGCCAGCAGTCCCCGGGACAGGGCTAATGAAAAACTGTTTTTT. Residues: CASSPRDRANEKLFF.

This chain joins TRBV11-2 and TRBJ2-1; 7 bases match TRBD2. Germline trimming cut 5 bases from V and 0 bases from J; bases unmatched to any gene: 4. The CDR3 length is 15 residues. Germline V gene sequence: CDR1 SGHAT, CDR2 FQNNGV. Here the CDR3 DNA reads TGTGCCAGCAGCCCATTAGCGGGCTCCTACAATGAGCAGTTCTTC. Protein: CASSPLAGSYNEQFF.

V and J are TRBV27 and TRBJ1-4; D uncertain. Germline V CDR1 and CDR2: MNHEY, SMNVEV (reference sequence). Trimming took 5 bases from V and 5 from J, leaving 9 bases between them. The CDR3 totals 13 residues. The CDR3 sequence is CASSRGPNEKLFF. The CDR3, as DNA: TGTGCCAGCAGTCGCGGGCCGAATGAAAAACTGTTTTTT.

The chain employs TRBV5-1 and TRBJ2-3; D is unclear. The CDR3 has 15 residues. Germline CDR1 and CDR2: SGHRS and YFSETQ. V dropped 5 bases and J dropped 1 base, with 14 bases sitting between them. CDR3 nucleotides: TGCGCCAGCAGTCTGCGGAGTCTTGGCACAGATACGCAGTATTTT. Translating it yields CASSLRSLGTDTQYF.

The chain couples TRBV28 to TRBJ1-4, with TRBD1 as a possible D gene (6 bases). The V end lost 6 bases, the J end lost 8 bases, and 16 bases lay between the germline ends. The germline V gene encodes CDR1 MDHEN and CDR2 SYDVKM. The length of the CDR3 is 14 residues. The CDR3 loop reads CASSRGGKVEKLFF. CDR3 nucleotide sequence: TGTGCCAGCAGCAGGGGTGGGAAAGTAGAAAAACTGTTTTTT.

In its sample, this clone was seen a few times. The V and J genes are TRBV5-4 and TRBJ1-2, with D hard to call. CDR3 length: 14 amino acids. Germline CDR1 and CDR2: SGHNT and YYREEE (reference sequence). Trimming shortened V by 2 bases and J by 8 bases, and 16 bases separated the two germline ends. The CDR3 bases are TGTGCCAGCAGCTTCGGAGGGTTGTCGGAAGGCTACACCTTC. Translating gives CASSFGGLSEGYTF.

The J gene is TRBJ1-2, the V gene TRBV3-1 (or the pseudogene TRBV3-2); D is undetermined. The CDR3 covers 15 residues. Per the germline V gene, CDR1 is LGHDT and CDR2 is YNNKEL (reference sequence). V lost 1 base and J 1 base, leaving 10 bases between the germline ends. CDR3 loop: CASSQVGGLNYGYTF. The CDR3 coding sequence is TGTGCCAGCAGCCAAGTTGGTGGCCTTAACTATGGCTACACCTTC.

The chain links TRBV6-5 to TRBJ2-7, with a weak D call TRBD2 (5 bases). The CDR3 totals 14 residues. Germline CDR1 is MNHEY and CDR2 is SVGAGI. Trimming took 7 bases from V and 5 from J, leaving 18 bases between them. The CDR3 coding sequence is TGTGCCAGCAAACCACCGGGAAGGAGCCACGAGCAGTACTTC. Translated: CASKPPGRSHEQYF.

Only one count was recorded for this clone. The V gene is TRBV15, the J gene TRBJ2-1; D remains unclear. The V and J ends lost 1 base and 7 bases respectively, with 5 bases between them. The CDR3 has 12 amino acids. Germline assignment: CDR1 LNHNV and CDR2 YYDKDF (reference sequence). The CDR3 region has the DNA TGTGCCACCAGCAGAGCCGGGAATGAGCAGTTCTTC. The encoded protein is CATSRAGNEQFF.

The genes are TRBV5-4 and TRBJ2-7; 9 nucleotides match TRBD2. The germline CDR1 and CDR2 sequences are SGHNT and YYREEE (reference sequence). Trimming removed 4 bases from V and 4 bases from J; junction bases left unmatched: 9. The CDR3 spans 15 residues. CDR3 sequence reads: CASSPSGERMYEQYV. CDR3 nucleotides: TGTGCCAGCAGCCCTAGCGGGGAGAGAATGTACGAGCAGTACGTC.

This clone showed up just once. The chain joins TRBV19 to TRBJ2-1, with 12 bases aligning to TRBD2. Germline CDR1 and CDR2: LNHDA and SQIVND (reference sequence). The CDR3 extends over 18 amino acids. V shed 1 base and J 0 bases; nucleotides not matched to a gene: 4. The CDR3 bases are TGTGCCAGTAGTATAGGGACTAGCGGGGTAAGCTCCTACAATGAGCAGTTCTTC. It codes for CASSIGTSGVSSYNEQFF.

This chain joins TRBV7-2 and TRBJ2-2; 7 nucleotides match TRBD2. Germline trimming cut 6 bases from V and 1 base from J; bases unmatched to any gene: 8. CDR1 and CDR2 (germline): SGHTA, FQGNSA. This CDR3 has 16 residues. The CDR3 here is CASSRLAVKNTGELFF. The CDR3 nucleotides are TGTGCCAGCAGTAGGCTAGCGGTAAAGAACACCGGGGAGCTGTTTTTT.

The V call is TRBV10-3, the J call TRBJ2-2; D unresolved. The CDR3 contains 14 residues. Trimming took off 0 bases at V and 1 base at J, with 3 bases between the two ends. CDR1 and CDR2 from the germline V gene are ENHRY and SYGVKD. CDR3 residues: CAISESQNTGELFF. Written as DNA, the CDR3 is TGTGCCATCAGTGAGTCACAGAACACCGGGGAGCTGTTTTTT.

The chain links TRBV28 to TRBJ1-5; a weak D match, TRBD1 (5 bases). Trimming cost V 7 bases and J 3 bases, with 22 bases left between them. Germline loops: CDR1 MDHEN, CDR2 SYDVKM. The length of the CDR3 is 17 residues. In DNA, the CDR3 is TGTGCCAGCAACACACCAGGGTTTGAAGGCTACAATCAGCCCCAGCATTTT. It translates to CASNTPGFEGYNQPQHF.

V usage is TRBV7-8 and J usage is TRBJ1-5; TRBD1 matches 7 bases. Trimming removed 4 bases from V and 7 bases from J; junction bases left unmatched: 10. This CDR3 is built from 15 residues. Per the germline V gene, CDR1 is SGHVS and CDR2 is FQNEAQ. CDR3 nucleotide sequence: TGTGCCAGCAGCTCTCTCGCCGGGACAGCCCAGCCCCAGCATTTT. Its translation is CASSSLAGTAQPQHF.

The rearrangement uses TRBV5-6 and TRBJ1-2; D is perhaps TRBD1 (6 bases). Trimming removed 6 bases at V and 6 bases at J, with 27 bases between. Germline values: CDR1 SGHDT, CDR2 YYEEEE. The CDR3 spans 17 residues. The CDR3 reads CASNQNLGGASLDGYTF. CDR3 bases: TGTGCCAGCAACCAGAACTTAGGGGGGGCAAGTTTGGATGGCTACACCTTC.

This clone appeared a single time. V is TRBV15 and J is TRBJ2-5, with 9 bases matching TRBD1. The CDR3 consists of 16 residues. Germline CDR1 and CDR2: LNHNV and YYDKDF (reference sequence). Unmatched junction bases numbered 7, after V lost 0 bases and J lost 5 bases. The CDR3 sequence: CATSRDRGQGRETQYF. DNA of the CDR3: TGTGCCACCAGCAGAGATCGTGGACAGGGGAGGGAGACCCAGTACTTC. Full variable domain (remainder filled in from reference TRBV15 and TRBJ2-5): DAMVIQNPRYQVTQFGKPVTLSCSQTLNHNVMYWYQQKSSQAPKLLFHYYDKDFNNEADTPDNFQSRRPNTSFCFLDIRSPGLGDTAMYLCATSRDRGQGRETQYFGPGTRLLVL.

The genes are TRBV25-1 and TRBJ1-5; 7 bases agree with TRBD1. The CDR3 covers 14 residues. Germline-derived CDR1 and CDR2 are MGHDK and SYGVNS. V dropped 2 bases and J dropped 2; count of bases not matched to a gene: 0. CDR3 coding DNA: TGTGCCAGCAGTGAAACAGGGGGCAATCAGCCCCAGCATTTT. Encoded protein: CASSETGGNQPQHF.